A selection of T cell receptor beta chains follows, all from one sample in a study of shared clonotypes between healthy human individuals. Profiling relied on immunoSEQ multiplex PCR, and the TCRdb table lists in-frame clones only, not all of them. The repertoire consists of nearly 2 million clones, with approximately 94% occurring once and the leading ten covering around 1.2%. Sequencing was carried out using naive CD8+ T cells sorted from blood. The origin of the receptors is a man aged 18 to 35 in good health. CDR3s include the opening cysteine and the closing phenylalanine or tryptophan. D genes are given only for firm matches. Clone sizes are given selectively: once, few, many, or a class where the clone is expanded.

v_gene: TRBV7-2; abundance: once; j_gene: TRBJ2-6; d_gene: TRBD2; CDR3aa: CASSPPTAGGSGANVLTF; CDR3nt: TGTGCCAGCAGCCCGCCCACTGCGGGAGGTTCTGGGGCCAACGTCCTGACTTTC
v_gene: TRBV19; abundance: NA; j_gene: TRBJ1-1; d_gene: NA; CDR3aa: CATADGNTEAFF; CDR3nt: TGTGCCACCGCGGACGGCAACACTGAAGCTTTCTTT
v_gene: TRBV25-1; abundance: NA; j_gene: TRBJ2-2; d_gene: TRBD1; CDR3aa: CASSENPRQGTGELFF; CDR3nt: TGTGCCAGCAGTGAAAACCCCCGACAGGGAACCGGGGAGCTGTTTTTT
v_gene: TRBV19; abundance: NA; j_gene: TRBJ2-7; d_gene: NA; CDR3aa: CASSKSPRGDSSYEQYF; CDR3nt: TGTGCCAGTAGTAAATCTCCCCGCGGGGACAGCTCCTACGAGCAGTACTTC
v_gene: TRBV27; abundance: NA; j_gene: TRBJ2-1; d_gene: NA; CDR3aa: CASSLYGGRYYNEQFF; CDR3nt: TGTGCCAGCAGTTTATACGGGGGGCGCTACTACAATGAGCAGTTCTTC
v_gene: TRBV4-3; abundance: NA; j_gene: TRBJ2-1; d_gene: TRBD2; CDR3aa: CASSQGVAFSGGPEGEQFF; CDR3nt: TGCGCCAGCAGCCAAGGAGTAGCTTTTTCGGGAGGCCCTGAGGGGGAGCAGTTCTTC
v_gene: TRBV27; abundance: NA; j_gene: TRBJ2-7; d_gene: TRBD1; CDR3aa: CASSFGTGSSYEQYF; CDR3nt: TGTGCCAGCAGTTTCGGGACAGGGAGCTCCTACGAGCAGTACTTC
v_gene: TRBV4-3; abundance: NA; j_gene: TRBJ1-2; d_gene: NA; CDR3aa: CASSQDRTNSVGYTF; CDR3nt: TGCGCCAGCAGCCAAGATCGGACAAATTCCGTGGGCTACACCTTC
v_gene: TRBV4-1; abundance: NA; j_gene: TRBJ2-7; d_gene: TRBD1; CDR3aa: CASSQAGTGPLGEQYF; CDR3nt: TGCGCCAGCAGCCAAGCAGGGACAGGCCCCTTGGGGGAGCAGTACTTC
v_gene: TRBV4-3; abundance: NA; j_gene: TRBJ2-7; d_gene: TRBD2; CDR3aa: CASSLGAAGGYEQYF; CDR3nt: TGCGCCAGCAGCTTGGGGGCGGCGGGAGGCTACGAGCAGTACTTC
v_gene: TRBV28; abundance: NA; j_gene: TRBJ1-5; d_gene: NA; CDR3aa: CASSFSGEEGYLTQHF; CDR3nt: TGTGCCAGCAGTTTCTCGGGGGAGGAAGGTTATTTGACCCAGCATTTT
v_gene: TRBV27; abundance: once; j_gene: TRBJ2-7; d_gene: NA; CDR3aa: CASSLMGSGYEQYF; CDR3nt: TGTGCCAGCAGTTTAATGGGGTCCGGTTACGAGCAGTACTTC
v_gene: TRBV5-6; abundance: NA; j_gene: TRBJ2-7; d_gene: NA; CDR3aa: CASSFLDEQYF; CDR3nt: TGTGCCAGCAGCTTTCTCGACGAGCAGTACTTC